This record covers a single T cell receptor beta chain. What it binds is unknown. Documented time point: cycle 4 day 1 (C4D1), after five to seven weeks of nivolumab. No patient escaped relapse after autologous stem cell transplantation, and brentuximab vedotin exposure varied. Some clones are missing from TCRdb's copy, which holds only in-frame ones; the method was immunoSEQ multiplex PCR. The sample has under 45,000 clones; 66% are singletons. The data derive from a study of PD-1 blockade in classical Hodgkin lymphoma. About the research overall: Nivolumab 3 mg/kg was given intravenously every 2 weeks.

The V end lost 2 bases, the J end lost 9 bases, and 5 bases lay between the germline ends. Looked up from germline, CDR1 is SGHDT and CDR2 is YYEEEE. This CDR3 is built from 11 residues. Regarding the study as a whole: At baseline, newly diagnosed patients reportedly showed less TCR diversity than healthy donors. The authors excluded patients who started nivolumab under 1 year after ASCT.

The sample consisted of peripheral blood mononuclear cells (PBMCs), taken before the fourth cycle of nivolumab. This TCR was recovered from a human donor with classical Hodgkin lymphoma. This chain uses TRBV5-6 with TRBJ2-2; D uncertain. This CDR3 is CASSFLRELFF. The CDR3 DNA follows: TGTGCCAGCAGCTTTCTCCGGGAGCTGTTTTTT.